This TCR beta chain was profiled in a study of beta chain features in type 1 diabetes. Study observations and caveats: Type 1 diabetes patients showed fewer insertions and more deletions at VDJ junctions. HLA effects on TCRB rearrangement stayed unresolved here. High TCR expression in some cells could lead to their over-representation in cDNA sequencing.

Isolated RNA was reverse transcribed in full, so expressed TCRB transcripts were sequenced. The table came from immunoSEQ multiplex PCR; TCRdb's copy has only in-frame clones and leaves some out. The sample shows more than 350,000 clones, about an eighth of them seen only once. CDR3 length: 12 amino acids. Germline assignment: CDR1 SGDLS and CDR2 YYNGEE. Trimming stripped 8 bases from V and 2 bases from J, with 11 bases between. With regard to this clone: Its target is unknown.

The V gene is TRBV9, the J gene TRBJ2-7; no reliable D call. Sample: naive CD4+ T cells from blood. This TCR was recovered from a woman aged 18-29 years in good health. The chain's CDR3 is CARPRGAYEQYF. The CDR3 DNA reads TGTGCCAGGCCTCGCGGAGCCTACGAGCAGTACTTC.